Listed below are T cell receptor beta chains from one sample, sequenced in a study of T cells in tuberculosis. Clones were read by immunoSEQ multiplex PCR, and TCRdb kept only the in-frame ones, dropping some. The sample holds around 43,000 clones, around 96% seen once. The sequencing input was PBMCs. Receptor source: a donor aged 5-35 years with latent tuberculosis or without tuberculosis infection. Both conserved end residues are part of each CDR3. Fields, in order: clone size, V gene, D gene, J gene, CDR3 protein, CDR3 DNA. D genes are given only for firm matches. Only part of the rows carry a size: once, few, many, or a class if the clone is expanded.

clone_size: once
v_call: TRBV5-1
d_call: TRBD1
j_call: TRBJ1-2
cdr3_aa: CASSSPSPGQTINYGYTF
cdr3_nt: TGCGCCAGCAGCTCTCCCTCACCGGGACAGACTATTAACTATGGCTACACCTTC

clone_size: -
v_call: TRBV25-1
d_call: -
j_call: TRBJ2-7
cdr3_aa: CASRAGAWYEQYF
cdr3_nt: TGTGCCAGCAGGGCAGGGGCCTGGTACGAGCAGTACTTC

clone_size: -
v_call: TRBV7-2
d_call: TRBD1
j_call: TRBJ1-2
cdr3_aa: CASSWGTGAGANYGYTF
cdr3_nt: TGTGCCAGCAGCTGGGGGACAGGGGCCGGAGCTAACTATGGCTACACCTTC

clone_size: -
v_call: TRBV6-5
d_call: -
j_call: TRBJ2-1
cdr3_aa: CASSPQSRVYNEQFF
cdr3_nt: TGTGCCAGCTCCCCCCAGTCACGGGTCTACAATGAGCAGTTCTTC

clone_size: -
v_call: TRBV28
d_call: -
j_call: TRBJ2-5
cdr3_aa: CASSFPYRGQETQYF
cdr3_nt: TGTGCCAGCAGTTTTCCCTATAGGGGCCAAGAGACCCAGTACTTC

clone_size: -
v_call: TRBV18
d_call: TRBD2
j_call: TRBJ2-2
cdr3_aa: CASSPPGTSIVGELFF
cdr3_nt: TGTGCCAGCTCACCCCCTGGGACTAGCATCGTCGGGGAGCTGTTTTTT

clone_size: -
v_call: TRBV27
d_call: -
j_call: TRBJ2-7
cdr3_aa: CASSLYLGLSYEQYF
cdr3_nt: TGTGCCAGCAGTTTATATTTGGGACTTTCCTACGAGCAGTACTTC

clone_size: -
v_call: TRBV27
d_call: -
j_call: TRBJ1-5
cdr3_aa: CASSSSSAGVAQPQHF
cdr3_nt: TGTGCCAGCAGTTCTTCTTCGGCAGGGGTGGCTCAGCCCCAGCATTTT

clone_size: -
v_call: TRBV5-4
d_call: -
j_call: TRBJ2-5
cdr3_aa: CASSLLGGGRGETQYF
cdr3_nt: TGTGCCAGCAGCCTTCTGGGGGGGGGCCGGGGTGAGACCCAGTACTTC

clone_size: -
v_call: TRBV6-5
d_call: TRBD1
j_call: TRBJ1-2
cdr3_aa: CASSPDRGGVGYTF
cdr3_nt: TGTGCCAGCAGCCCCGACAGGGGAGGGGTTGGCTACACCTTC

clone_size: -
v_call: TRBV2
d_call: TRBD1
j_call: TRBJ2-7
cdr3_aa: CASSGPGQGAYEQYF
cdr3_nt: TGTGCCAGCAGTGGACCGGGACAGGGGGCGTACGAGCAGTACTTC

clone_size: -
v_call: TRBV28
d_call: -
j_call: TRBJ2-6
cdr3_aa: CASSWPGIDLSGANVLTF
cdr3_nt: TGTGCCAGCAGTTGGCCCGGGATTGACCTCTCTGGGGCCAACGTCCTGACTTTC

clone_size: -
v_call: TRBV21-1
d_call: -
j_call: TRBJ1-5
cdr3_aa: CASSNLAGGDRGSNQPQHF
cdr3_nt: TGTGCCAGCAGCAATTTAGCCGGGGGTGACAGGGGAAGCAATCAGCCCCAGCATTTT

clone_size: -
v_call: TRBV11-3
d_call: TRBD1
j_call: TRBJ2-1
cdr3_aa: CASSKDRGSYNEQFF
cdr3_nt: TGTGCCAGCAGCAAGGACAGGGGGAGCTACAATGAGCAGTTCTTC

clone_size: once
v_call: TRBV6-6
d_call: -
j_call: TRBJ2-6
cdr3_aa: CASSRSASGANVLTF
cdr3_nt: TGTGCCAGCAGCCGCAGCGCCTCTGGGGCCAACGTCCTGACTTTC

clone_size: -
v_call: TRBV12-5
d_call: TRBD1
j_call: TRBJ2-5
cdr3_aa: CASGPGQGYQETQYF
cdr3_nt: TGTGCTAGTGGACCCGGACAGGGTTACCAAGAGACCCAGTACTTC

clone_size: -
v_call: TRBV27
d_call: TRBD1
j_call: TRBJ1-1
cdr3_aa: CASSLYRDRGTEAFF
cdr3_nt: TGTGCCAGCAGTCTGTACCGGGACAGGGGGACTGAAGCTTTCTTT

clone_size: -
v_call: TRBV6-1
d_call: -
j_call: TRBJ1-2
cdr3_aa: CASRDSWADGYTF
cdr3_nt: TGTGCCAGCAGGGACTCGTGGGCGGATGGCTACACCTTC

clone_size: -
v_call: TRBV4-1
d_call: TRBD1
j_call: TRBJ1-6
cdr3_aa: CASSQVLGTGSLSNSPLHF
cdr3_nt: TGCGCCAGCAGCCAAGTTCTAGGGACAGGGAGCCTTTCTAATTCACCCCTCCACTTT

clone_size: once
v_call: TRBV6-1
d_call: -
j_call: TRBJ1-5
cdr3_aa: CASSEGDVFSEGLNQPQHF
cdr3_nt: TGTGCCAGCAGTGAAGGGGATGTGTTTTCGGAGGGTCTAAATCAGCCCCAGCATTTT

clone_size: -
v_call: TRBV5-5
d_call: -
j_call: TRBJ2-7
cdr3_aa: CASSLVQSGLHYEQYF
cdr3_nt: TGTGCCAGCAGCTTGGTCCAGTCAGGCCTACACTACGAGCAGTACTTC

clone_size: -
v_call: TRBV2
d_call: TRBD2
j_call: TRBJ2-1
cdr3_aa: CASRGLAGYNEQFF
cdr3_nt: TGTGCCAGCCGGGGACTAGCGGGATACAATGAGCAGTTCTTC

clone_size: -
v_call: TRBV28
d_call: TRBD1
j_call: TRBJ1-5
cdr3_aa: CASSYKRPQGAWFLSNQPQHF
cdr3_nt: TGTGCCAGCAGTTACAAAAGGCCGCAGGGGGCATGGTTTTTAAGCAATCAGCCCCAGCATTTT

clone_size: once
v_call: TRBV18
d_call: -
j_call: TRBJ2-7
cdr3_aa: CASSTSGDEQYF
cdr3_nt: TGTGCCAGCTCAACCTCCGGGGACGAGCAGTACTTC